One and the same sample provided the 17 T cell receptor beta chains below, sequenced in a study of OX40 agonist ivuxolimab in advanced cancers. Here immunoSEQ multiplex PCR was the method, and the copy in TCRdb shows in-frame clones only, minus some. The data contain some 66,000 clones, 85% of them singletons. The sequencing used CD4+ or CD8+ T cells sorted from blood, collected in a trial of the OX40 agonist ivuxolimab. These receptors all stem from an adult with an advanced solid tumor such as melanoma, head and neck, liver or kidney cancer.

V is TRBV6-5 and J is TRBJ1-2; D is uncertain. The CDR3 runs 13 residues. Trimming removed 11 bases at V and 5 bases at J, with 18 bases between. Germline loops: CDR1 MNHEY, CDR2 SVGAGI. CDR3 nucleotides: TGTGCCGCGGCGGGAGGTCTGGGGTATGGCTACACCTTC. Amino acid sequence: CAAAGGLGYGYTF.

The J gene is TRBJ2-7, the V gene TRBV2; a weak D match, TRBD1 (6 bases). Trimming cost V 6 bases and J 6 bases, with 18 bases left between them. This CDR3 spans 14 amino acids. Germline assignment: CDR1 SNHLY and CDR2 FYNNEI. CDR3 loop: CASRGPQGKGEQYF. The CDR3 region has the DNA TGTGCCAGCAGGGGACCACAGGGAAAGGGCGAGCAGTACTTC.

The rearrangement joins TRBV30 to TRBJ1-2, with 9 bases identical to TRBD1. The CDR3 has 15 amino acids. CDR1 is GTSNPN and CDR2 is SVGIG in the germline V gene (reference sequence). V trimming: 3 bases; J trimming: 3 bases; junction bases outside the gene matches: 8. CDR3 nucleotides: TGTGCCTGGAGCTGGCCGGGACAGGGCGACTATGGCTACACCTTC. Amino acids: CAWSWPGQGDYGYTF.

V usage is TRBV7-6 and J usage is TRBJ1-1; D not resolved. This CDR3 region has 14 residues. Germline CDR1 reads SGHVS; CDR2 reads FNYEAQ. Between the trimmed V and J ends, which lost 1 base and 0 bases, there was a span of 6 bases. CDR3 loop: CASSLGPLNTEAFF. For the CDR3, the DNA is TGTGCCAGCAGCTTAGGGCCTCTGAACACTGAAGCTTTCTTT.

The V call is TRBV29-1, the J call TRBJ2-5; 7 positions match TRBD2. Trimming cost V 1 base and J 0 bases; bases outside gene matches: 8. CDR3 length: 16 amino acids. Germline lookup yields CDR1 SQVTM and CDR2 ANQGSEA. CDR3 bases: TGCAGCGTTGAAGGTTTGGCGGGGGATTACCAAGAGACCCAGTACTTC. It translates to CSVEGLAGDYQETQYF.

The chain carries TRBV6-1 and TRBJ2-1; 7 bases line up with TRBD2. J was trimmed by 2 bases and V by 4 bases; bases with no gene match: 8. Germline CDR1 and CDR2: MNHNS and SASEGT. This CDR3 has 16 residues. CDR3 coding DNA: TGTGCCAGCAGTGTAAATACTGGGACTACCTACAATGAGCAGTTCTTC. It translates to CASSVNTGTTYNEQFF.

This chain connects TRBV5-1 to TRBJ2-7; unclear D gene. The V and J ends lost 0 bases and 2 bases respectively, with 18 bases between them. This CDR3 spans 17 amino acids. Germline lookup yields CDR1 SGHRS and CDR2 YFSETQ. CDR3 region: CASSLAPHLGGAYEQYF. Written as DNA, the CDR3 is TGCGCCAGCAGCTTGGCCCCCCACCTCGGCGGAGCCTACGAGCAGTACTTC.

V is TRBV10-3 and J is TRBJ1-5, with D possibly matching TRBD1 (5 bases). V was cut by 6 bases and J by 1 base, with 13 bases left in between. In germline, CDR1 is ENHRY, CDR2 SYGVKD. CDR3 length equals 15 residues. CDR3 in amino acids: CAIRAGTGSNQPQHF. CDR3 nucleotide sequence: TGTGCCATCAGAGCCGGGACTGGGAGCAATCAGCCCCAGCATTTT.

The J gene is TRBJ1-2, the V gene TRBV16, with TRBD1 matching over 7 bases. There are 15 residues in the CDR3. The trim removed 4 bases at V and 1 base at J, leaving 6 bases unmatched. The germline CDR1 and CDR2 sequences are KGHSY and FQNENV. CDR3 DNA sequence: TGTGCCAGCAGCCCAACAGGGGAACTTAACTATGGCTACACCTTC. Translation gives CASSPTGELNYGYTF.

The sample holds a few counts of this clone. The genes are TRBV19 and TRBJ2-7; 7 bases are shared with TRBD2. The J segment lost 4 bases and the V segment lost 1 base, leaving 10 bases of the junction unmatched. The germline V gene has CDR1 LNHDA and CDR2 SQIVND (reference sequence). The length of the CDR3 is 16 residues. The chain's CDR3 is CASSIGGGGLVYEQYF. In DNA, the CDR3 is TGTGCCAGTAGTATAGGAGGCGGGGGACTTGTTTACGAGCAGTACTTC.

The genes are TRBV19 and TRBJ1-2; tentatively, D is TRBD1 (6 bases). Germline assignment: CDR1 LNHDA and CDR2 SQIVND (reference sequence). V lost 5 bases, J lost 2 bases, and 15 bases lay in between. This CDR3 has 15 residues. The CDR3 region has the DNA TGTGCCAGTAGTCCCCTTTCCCAGGGGAACTATGGCTACACCTTC. As protein: CASSPLSQGNYGYTF.

The genes are TRBV7-2 and TRBJ2-3; TRBD2 aligns across 9 bases. The CDR3 spans 16 residues. Trimming cost V 5 bases and J 0 bases; bases outside gene matches: 6. The germline V gene encodes CDR1 SGHTA and CDR2 FQGNSA. CDR3 in amino acids: CASSPSGRPSTDTQYF. The CDR3 DNA reads TGTGCCAGCAGCCCGAGCGGGAGGCCTAGCACAGATACGCAGTATTTT.

This chain uses TRBV30 with TRBJ1-6; no reliable D call. The germline gives CDR1 GTSNPN, CDR2 SVGIG (reference sequence). CDR3 size: 13 residues. V gave up 3 bases and J gave up 6 bases, with 9 bases separating them. This CDR3 is CAWSGESNSPLHF. CDR3 bases: TGTGCCTGGAGCGGTGAAAGTAATTCACCCCTCCACTTT.

The chain employs TRBV6-5 and TRBJ1-5; D gene ambiguous. Germline V gene sequence: CDR1 MNHEY, CDR2 SVGAGI. The CDR3 length is 15 residues. Trimming shortened V by 0 bases and J by 4 bases, and 10 bases separated the two germline ends. The CDR3 is CASSYSSLGNQPQHF. The CDR3 coding sequence is TGTGCCAGCAGTTACTCCTCCCTAGGAAATCAGCCCCAGCATTTT.

V and J are TRBV6-6 and TRBJ1-1; D gene ambiguous. The CDR3 extends over 14 amino acids. Trimming took 7 bases from V and 6 from J, leaving 18 bases between them. From germline, CDR1 is MNHNY and CDR2 SVGAGI (reference sequence). In DNA, the CDR3 is TGTGCCAGCAAAATAGGACTCCAAGAAGCTGAAGCTTTCTTT. Residues: CASKIGLQEAEAFF.

This rearrangement joins TRBV9 to TRBJ2-7, with a tentative D call TRBD1 (6 bases). Germline V gene lookup returns CDR1 SGDLS and CDR2 YYNGEE. CDR3 length: 13 amino acids. V dropped 2 bases and J dropped 3 bases, with 9 bases sitting between them. The CDR3 loop reads CASSVQQGYEQYF. CDR3 coding DNA: TGTGCCAGCAGCGTCCAACAGGGCTACGAGCAGTACTTC.

This sequence joins TRBV7-8 and TRBJ2-2, with D perhaps matching TRBD2 (7 bases). Trimming took off 2 bases at V and 4 bases at J, with 11 bases between the two ends. Germline loops: CDR1 SGHVS, CDR2 FQNEAQ. This CDR3 comprises 15 residues. The CDR3 nucleotides read TGTGCCAGCAGCTTACGGGGGGCATCCACCGGGGAGCTGTTTTTT. Encoded protein: CASSLRGASTGELFF.